The rows below give T cell receptor beta chains drawn from one sample of a study of blood T cells in healthy people across ages. Via MiXCR, TCRdb re-called the 5' RACE reads, giving one row per CDR3 protein. The data show hundreds of thousands of distinct CDR3 sequences, 25% to 35% seen once. The sequenced sample consisted of blood. All receptors come from an elderly woman in good health. Both conserved end residues are part of each CDR3. Fields, in order: J gene, clone size, D gene, V gene, CDR3 protein, CDR3 DNA. D genes are given only for firm matches. The size of a clone is reported for some rows only, either as once, few or many, or as a class for expanded clones.

TRBJ2-1	many	TRBD2	TRBV7-2	CASSSRTSGTRKNEQFF	TGTGCCAGCAGCTCCAGGACTAGCGGGACAAGAAAGAATGAGCAGTTCTTC
TRBJ2-5	NA	TRBD2	TRBV27	CASRFGGGETQYF	TGTGCCAGCCGATTTGGCGGGGGGGAGACCCAGTACTTC
TRBJ2-1	NA	TRBD1	TRBV6-1	CASRGQGAYEQFF	TGTGCCAGCAGAGGACAGGGGGCTTACGAGCAGTTCTTC
TRBJ1-2	few	NA	TRBV21-1	CARVRGGLYGYTF	TGTGCCAGGGTCCGGGGCGGCTTATATGGCTACACCTTC
TRBJ1-2	NA	NA	TRBV5-1	CASSLDSRVSANYGYTF	TGCGCCAGCAGCTTGGACAGCCGGGTCTCCGCTAACTATGGCTACACCTTC
TRBJ1-2	NA	NA	TRBV6-1	CASSEARTAANYGYTF	TGTGCCAGCAGTGAAGCGAGGACGGCCGCTAACTATGGCTACACCTTC
TRBJ2-1	NA	TRBD2	TRBV6-2/TRBV6-3	CASSYAGLAGGGEQFF	TGTGCCAGTAGTTACGCCGGACTAGCGGGAGGAGGTGAGCAGTTCTTC
TRBJ1-1	NA	TRBD1	TRBV7-2	CASSLNNRGLRYTEAFF	TGTGCCAGCAGCTTAAATAACAGGGGGTTGCGCTACACTGAAGCTTTCTTT
TRBJ1-6	few	NA	TRBV20-1	CSAIGRSSYNSPLHF	TGCAGTGCTATAGGAAGGAGCTCCTATAATTCACCCCTCCACTTT
TRBJ1-5	NA	NA	TRBV19	CASSITTRGPNQPQHF	TGTGCCAGTAGTATAACTACCAGGGGACCTAATCAGCCCCAGCATTTT
TRBJ1-2	many	TRBD1	TRBV5-1	CASSSRQGRTDNYGYTF	TGCGCCAGCAGCTCGAGACAGGGTCGTACGGATAACTATGGCTACACCTTC
TRBJ2-1	few	TRBD1	TRBV3-1	CASSQLGQECNEQFF	TGTGCCAGCAGCCAGCTGGGACAGGAATGCAATGAGCAGTTCTTC
TRBJ2-3	once	NA	TRBV7-2	CASTPWSQHTDTQYF	TGTGCCAGCACCCCCTGGTCCCAACACACAGATACGCAGTATTTT
TRBJ1-6	many	TRBD1	TRBV12-3/TRBV12-4	CASSPDRVNSPLHF	TGTGCCAGCAGTCCGGACAGGGTAAACTCACCCCTCCACTTT
TRBJ2-7	once	TRBD2	TRBV6-1	CASSVRLAGDVYEQYF	TGTGCCAGCAGTGTTCGACTAGCGGGAGACGTCTACGAGCAGTACTTC
TRBJ1-2	many	NA	TRBV25-1	CASSESTTVNYGYTF	TGTGCCAGCAGTGAATCCACGACAGTTAATTATGGCTACACCTTC
TRBJ2-1	NA	NA	TRBV5-1	CASSLGGGTSSYNEQFF	TGCGCCAGCAGCTTGGGGGGCGGCACTAGCTCCTACAATGAGCAGTTCTTC
TRBJ1-5	NA	NA	TRBV6-6	CASSLNWNQPQHF	TGTGCCAGCAGTCTCAACTGGAATCAGCCCCAGCATTTT
TRBJ2-7	NA	NA	TRBV20-1	CSARGGLDNYEQYF	TGCAGTGCTAGAGGGGGGCTGGATAACTACGAGCAGTACTTC
TRBJ2-3	few	TRBD2	TRBV7-9	CASSPLDLWTSGVTQYF	TGTGCCAGCAGCCCCCTAGATCTGTGGACTAGCGGTGTTACGCAGTATTTT
TRBJ2-7	NA	NA	TRBV29-1	CSATALSYEQYF	TGCAGCGCCACGGCTCTCTCCTACGAGCAGTACTTC
TRBJ2-5	NA	TRBD1	TRBV11-2	CASSVPSGQGAGEQYF	TGTGCCAGCAGCGTTCCCTCCGGACAGGGGGCTGGGGAGCAGTACTTC
TRBJ1-2	few	NA	TRBV5-4	CASSDDGIYGYTF	TGTGCCAGCAGCGACGACGGGATCTATGGCTACACCTTC
TRBJ2-5	many	NA	TRBV7-8	CASSPSLGHAETQYF	TGTGCCAGCAGCCCTTCACTCGGGCACGCGGAGACCCAGTACTTC
TRBJ2-3	few	NA	TRBV30	CAWRVTSRSTDTQYF	TGTGCCTGGAGGGTGACGAGCCGGAGCACAGATACGCAGTATTTT
TRBJ1-2	few	NA	TRBV3-1	CASSQEGARRYYGYTF	TGTGCCAGCAGCCAAGAAGGAGCCAGGAGGTACTATGGCTACACCTTC
TRBJ1-4	few	NA	TRBV18	CASSPRTGGLATNEKLFF	TGTGCCAGCTCACCCCGGACCGGAGGACTAGCAACTAATGAAAAACTGTTTTTT
TRBJ2-5	NA	TRBD2	TRBV12-3/TRBV12-4	CASTASGGHAAQYF	TGTGCCAGCACTGCTAGCGGGGGGCACGCGGCCCAGTACTTC
TRBJ1-1	few	NA	TRBV28	CASRPTAGTEAFF	TGTGCCAGCAGGCCTACAGCTGGGACTGAAGCTTTCTTT
TRBJ2-2	NA	NA	TRBV7-7	CASSLSGSRELFF	TGTGCCAGCAGCTTATCAGGGTCTCGGGAGCTGTTTTTT